These 27 T cell receptor beta chains were all obtained from the same sample, sequenced in a study of shared clonotypes between healthy human individuals. Generated by immunoSEQ multiplex PCR, the TCRdb table keeps only in-frame clones and is missing some. The top ten clones hold 0.37% of a sample with 2 million to 2.5 million clones, under 95% of them seen once. The sample taken for sequencing was naive CD4+ T cells from PBMCs. Subset noted: CD45RA+ positively selected. These receptors originate from a man between 18 and 35 years old in good health. Some clones in this sample may be carry-over from other donors' samples.

This chain connects TRBV4-1 to TRBJ2-3; 7 positions match TRBD2. There are 17 residues in the CDR3. CDR1 is MGHRA and CDR2 is YSYEKL in the germline V gene. V dropped 2 bases and J dropped 2; count of bases not matched to a gene: 10. The CDR3 loop is CASSQFSGGGPTDTQYF. In DNA, the CDR3 is TGCGCCAGCAGCCAATTCTCGGGGGGAGGGCCCACAGATACGCAGTATTTT.

This chain connects TRBV9 to TRBJ1-5; a weak D match, TRBD1 (5 bases). The CDR3 sequence is 13 residues long. Trimming removed 5 bases from V and 1 base from J, with 7 bases in between. The germline CDR1 and CDR2 sequences are SGDLS and YYNGEE. The CDR3 sequence is CASSGHSNQPQHF. The CDR3 region has the DNA TGTGCCAGCAGTGGACACAGCAATCAGCCCCAGCATTTT.

This clone was found once. The J gene is TRBJ2-4, the V gene TRBV6-1; D perhaps matches TRBD1 (5 bases). This CDR3 has 16 amino acids. The V gene's germline CDR1 is MNHNS and CDR2 SASEGT. V was pared by 1 base and J by 1 base, with 11 bases between. This CDR3 reads CASSEGWAGAKNIQYF. The CDR3 bases are TGTGCCAGCAGTGAAGGATGGGCAGGGGCCAAAAACATTCAGTACTTC.

The chain recombines TRBV5-4 with TRBJ2-7, with 7 bases fitting TRBD2. With V trimmed by 5 bases and J by 2 bases, 4 bases remained unmatched. The CDR3 consists of 13 residues. Germline CDR1 is SGHNT and CDR2 is YYREEE (reference sequence). For the CDR3, the DNA is TGTGCCAGCAGTCCGGGGGGTACCTACGAGCAGTACTTC. Residues: CASSPGGTYEQYF.

The chain combines TRBV5-1 with TRBJ1-1; the D is unclear. CDR1 is SGHRS, CDR2 YFSETQ, per germline. The CDR3 consists of 15 residues. Trimming took off 2 bases at V and 0 bases at J, with 11 bases between the two ends. CDR3 region: CASSLGRVMNTEAFF. CDR3 nucleotides: TGCGCCAGCAGCTTAGGTAGGGTTATGAACACTGAAGCTTTCTTT.

This chain connects TRBV19 to TRBJ2-1; no definite D call. The CDR3 contains 13 residues. CDR1 is LNHDA and CDR2 is SQIVND in the germline V gene (reference sequence). The germline V and J ends were trimmed by 3 bases and 9 bases, with 12 bases remaining between them. Written as DNA, the CDR3 is TGTGCCAGTAGTATTAGGGTGGACCTTGAGCAGTTCTTC. It is translated as CASSIRVDLEQFF.

J is TRBJ2-1 and V is TRBV27; 10 bases map to TRBD2. The J segment lost 7 bases and the V segment lost 4 bases, leaving 16 bases of the junction unmatched. Germline CDR1 reads MNHEY; CDR2 reads SMNVEV (reference sequence). The CDR3 is made up of 18 amino acids. The CDR3 DNA sequence: TGTGCCAGCAGTTCTCTTCGGACTAGCGGCCCTGTATTGAATGAGCAGTTCTTC. It codes for CASSSLRTSGPVLNEQFF.

This sequence joins TRBV12-5 and TRBJ2-5; D is possibly TRBD1 or TRBD2 (7 bases each). The CDR3 loop spans 15 amino acids. Germline V gives CDR1 LGHNT, CDR2 FRNRAP. V was trimmed by 7 bases and J by 5 bases, leaving 20 bases between them. The CDR3 reads CASASGQRRGETQYF. The CDR3 nucleotides read TGTGCTAGTGCCTCGGGACAGAGGCGGGGGGAGACCCAGTACTTC.

The V call is TRBV5-1, the J call TRBJ2-1; 7 positions match TRBD1. The CDR3 has 15 residues. In germline, CDR1 is SGHRS, CDR2 YFSETQ. V shed 0 bases and J 6 bases; nucleotides not matched to a gene: 6. Written as DNA, the CDR3 is TGCGCCAGCAGCTTGGGAGGGGGCCAGGGCAATGAGCAGTTCTTC. This codes for CASSLGGGQGNEQFF.

This chain uses TRBV29-1 with TRBJ1-2; D not resolved. V lost 3 bases and J 14 bases, leaving 13 bases between the germline ends. Germline CDR1 is SQVTM and CDR2 is ANQGSEA. The CDR3 loop spans 10 amino acids. The chain's CDR3 is CSVDYIKGTF. The CDR3 coding sequence is TGCAGCGTTGATTACATAAAAGGAACCTTC.

The V call is TRBV5-1, the J call TRBJ2-1, with TRBD2 identical over 9 bases. This CDR3 region has 17 residues. V dropped 0 bases and J dropped 7; count of bases not matched to a gene: 11. CDR1 is SGHRS and CDR2 is YFSETQ in the germline V gene. CDR3 in DNA: TGCGCCAGCAGCTTGGGGAATAGCGGGAGTTTTGGGAATGAGCAGTTCTTC. Translation: CASSLGNSGSFGNEQFF.

The chain has TRBV18 and TRBJ2-7; 9 nucleotides line up with TRBD1. CDR1 and CDR2 (germline): KGHSH, LQKENI. The CDR3 consists of 16 residues. V lost 5 bases and J lost 5; bases outside the gene matches: 13. The CDR3 region has the DNA TGTGCCAGCTCATCACATCCGGGACAGGGTTCCCACGAGCAGTACTTC. Its protein product is CASSSHPGQGSHEQYF.

The rearrangement links TRBV5-1 to TRBJ2-1, with TRBD2 matching over 7 bases. The CDR3 sequence is 15 residues long. The J segment lost 5 bases and the V segment lost 1 base, leaving 6 bases of the junction unmatched. Looked up from germline, CDR1 is SGHRS and CDR2 is YFSETQ. This CDR3 is CASSLFQRGNNEQFF. The CDR3 DNA is TGCGCCAGCAGCTTGTTCCAGCGGGGTAACAATGAGCAGTTCTTC.

This clone was recorded only once. This chain joins TRBV4-3 and TRBJ1-1; 7 bases fit TRBD1. CDR3 length: 19 amino acids. The germline gives CDR1 LGHNA, CDR2 YSLEER. After removal of 4 bases from V and 4 bases from J, the junction contained 21 bases not matched to a gene. The CDR3 DNA sequence: TGCGCCAGCAGCCCGTCACATGTCACAGGGGCGGTATCTACCACTGAAGCTTTCTTT. The encoded protein is CASSPSHVTGAVSTTEAFF.

The CDR3 DNA is TGTGCCAGCTCCCGGGACGACTCCTACGAGCAGTACTTC. Residues: CASSRDDSYEQYF. The chain uses TRBV7-9 and TRBJ2-7; D possibly uses TRBD1 or TRBD2 (5 bases each). This CDR3 is 13 amino acids long. Germline loops: CDR1 SEHNR, CDR2 FQNEAQ (reference sequence). V lost 8 bases to trimming and J lost 0 bases, with 11 bases between them.

In regard to this clone: Other DNA sequences from this sample encode an identical CDR3 as well. CDR3 protein: CASSLGGGSDYGYTF. CDR3 nucleotide sequence: TGCGCCAGCAGCTTGGGTGGAGGGTCTGACTATGGCTACACCTTC. The V gene is TRBV5-1, the J gene TRBJ1-2; no reliable D call. V was trimmed by 0 bases and J by 3 bases, leaving 12 bases between them. Germline assignment: CDR1 SGHRS and CDR2 YFSETQ. This CDR3 has 15 amino acids.

This clone was counted only a few times. The identical CDR3 is also encoded by other nucleotide sequences in the sample. This chain connects TRBV28 to TRBJ1-2; D is uncertain. V dropped 3 bases and J dropped 5 bases, with 7 bases sitting between them. CDR1 is MDHEN, CDR2 SYDVKM, per germline. The CDR3 runs to 12 residues. The CDR3 DNA reads TGTGCCAGCAGTTTTACCGGGTATGGCTACACCTTC. Translated, it gives CASSFTGYGYTF.

This chain connects TRBV6-5 to TRBJ2-2; 10 nucleotides match TRBD1. Looked up from germline, CDR1 is MNHEY and CDR2 is SVGAGI. V was clipped by 4 bases and J by 7 bases; unmatched bases: 6. This CDR3 has 15 amino acids. The CDR3 nucleotides read TGTGCCAGCAGTTGGACAGGGGGTTTAATCGGGGAGCTGTTTTTT. It encodes CASSWTGGLIGELFF.

The V call is TRBV5-1, the J call TRBJ2-1; 10 nucleotides align to TRBD1. Per the germline V gene, CDR1 is SGHRS and CDR2 is YFSETQ. The CDR3 covers 16 residues. V trimming: 0 bases; J trimming: 7 bases; junction bases outside the gene matches: 7. The CDR3 region has the DNA TGCGCCAGCAGCTTGGGATCGGGACAGGGGAGGAATGAGCAGTTCTTC. This translates into CASSLGSGQGRNEQFF.

This clone was counted between two and nine times. V and J are TRBV9 and TRBJ2-1; 9 bases line up with TRBD1. Trimming removed 4 bases from V and 3 bases from J; junction bases left unmatched: 11. CDR1 SGDLS and CDR2 YYNGEE come from the germline V gene. CDR3 length: 17 residues. CDR3 sequence (DNA): TGTGCCAGCAGCTCAGAGGACAGGGGTGTTGTCTACAATGAGCAGTTCTTC. It is translated as CASSSEDRGVVYNEQFF.

This rearrangement joins TRBV27 to TRBJ2-7; D uncertain. CDR3 length: 13 amino acids. The V gene lost 6 bases and the J gene lost 3 bases, with 12 bases spanning the gap. The germline gives CDR1 MNHEY, CDR2 SMNVEV (reference sequence). For the CDR3, the DNA is TGTGCCAGCAGCCCCTCGCAGTTCTACGAGCAGTACTTC. Amino acids: CASSPSQFYEQYF.

The gene calls are TRBV28 and TRBJ2-7; 7 nucleotides agree with TRBD2. Germline assignment: CDR1 MDHEN and CDR2 SYDVKM. CDR3 length: 11 amino acids. CDR3 bases: TGTGCTGCGGGGGTGGCTTACGAGCAGTACTTC. As protein: CAAGVAYEQYF.

The chain couples TRBV28 to TRBJ2-4, with TRBD2 matching 12 bases. In germline, CDR1 is MDHEN, CDR2 SYDVKM. With 6 bases clipped from V and 2 bases from J, the junction kept 11 bases outside the gene matches. The CDR3 runs 18 residues. This CDR3 is CASSPAASGRDSKNIQYF. The DNA for the CDR3 is TGTGCCAGCAGCCCCGCTGCTAGCGGGAGGGATTCCAAAAACATTCAGTACTTC.

The rearrangement links TRBV7-9 to TRBJ1-5; D gene uncertain. Per the germline V gene, CDR1 is SEHNR and CDR2 is FQNEAQ (reference sequence). V was clipped by 5 bases and J by 3 bases, with 8 bases between them. The length of the CDR3 is 13 residues. The CDR3 DNA is TGTGCCAGCAGCCTGGACCACAATCAGCCCCAGCATTTT. Its translation is CASSLDHNQPQHF.

The rearrangement links TRBV7-8 to TRBJ1-5, with D unresolved. The V end was cut by 4 bases, the J end by 2 bases, with 6 bases between. The CDR3 sequence is 13 residues long. Germline V gene data show CDR1 as SGHVS and CDR2 as FQNEAQ. CDR3 protein: CASSSLGNQPQHF. The CDR3 DNA is TGTGCCAGCAGCTCCCTAGGCAATCAGCCCCAGCATTTT.

This clone was observed once. Compared with germline, one end of the junction differs, possibly owing to a read error. The genes are TRBV30 and TRBJ2-2, with D possibly matching TRBD2 (5 bases). The CDR3 length is 15 residues. In germline, CDR1 is GTSNPN, CDR2 SVGIG (reference sequence). In DNA form, the CDR3 reads TGTGCCTCCGAGCCTACTCGTCTATACACCGGGAAGCTGTTTTTT. Translated, it gives CASEPTRLYTGKLFF.

This clone came up once. The chain employs TRBV29-1 and TRBJ1-2; D gene ambiguous. The V gene's germline CDR1 is SQVTM and CDR2 ANQGSEA. Trimming left V 4 bases short and J 3 bases short, with 12 bases between. The CDR3 has 13 amino acids. The CDR3 coding sequence is TGCAGCGTTGTAGGGCATGGTGACTATGGCTACACCTTC. It codes for CSVVGHGDYGYTF.